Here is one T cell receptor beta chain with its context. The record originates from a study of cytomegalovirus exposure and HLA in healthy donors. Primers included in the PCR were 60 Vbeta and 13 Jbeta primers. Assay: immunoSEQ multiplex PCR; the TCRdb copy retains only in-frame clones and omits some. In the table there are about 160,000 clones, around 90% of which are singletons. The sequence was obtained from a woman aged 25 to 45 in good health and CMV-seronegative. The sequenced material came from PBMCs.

The CDR3 coding sequence is TGTGCCAGCAGCTGGTGGGGGGGCACGAGTGAAAAACTGTTTTTT. It yields the protein CASSWWGGTSEKLFF. The chain uses TRBV5-4 and TRBJ1-4; TRBD1 is a possible D gene (6 bases). This CDR3 has 15 amino acids. From germline, CDR1 is SGHNT and CDR2 YYREEE (reference sequence). V lost 3 bases to trimming and J lost 7 bases, with 16 bases between them.